The rows below give T cell receptor beta chains drawn from one sample of a study of T cell repertoires in cytomegalovirus infection. TCRdb re-called the reads through MiXCR, storing one row per CDR3 protein. Here the sample spans about 530,000 distinct CDR3 sequences, about 30% being singletons. Sequencing input: PBMCs. These receptors came from a human donor in good health (CMV status not recorded). Some clones in this sample may be carry-over from other donors' samples. The CDR3 runs from the conserved cysteine through the conserved F or W. A D gene is named only where the DNA matches it firmly. Clone size is not always given. Where it is, it says once, few, many or a class for expanded clones.

size: many; J: TRBJ1-4; V: TRBV7-2; D: -; CDR3: CASSKRAGNEKLFF; DNA: TGTGCCAGCAGCAAGAGGGCTGGGAATGAAAAACTGTTTTTT
size: -; J: TRBJ1-2; V: TRBV28; D: TRBD1; CDR3: CASSSRTTDRSYGYTF; DNA: TGTGCCAGCAGTTCCCGAACAACGGACAGGTCCTATGGCTACACCTTC
size: few; J: TRBJ1-2; V: TRBV12-3/TRBV12-4; D: -; CDR3: CASSLTTGLGGYTF; DNA: TGTGCCAGCAGCCTCACCACAGGGTTGGGTGGCTACACCTTC
size: -; J: TRBJ1-2; V: TRBV7-3; D: -; CDR3: CASSLGPLDGYTF; DNA: TGTGCCAGCAGCTTAGGCCCCCTGGATGGCTACACCTTC
size: -; J: TRBJ2-7; V: TRBV28; D: -; CDR3: CASSLGTPVSYEQYF; DNA: TGTGCCAGCAGTTTAGGGACACCAGTCTCCTACGAGCAGTACTTC
size: -; J: TRBJ2-6; V: TRBV12-3/TRBV12-4; D: -; CDR3: CASSFWRGQGGANVLTF; DNA: TGTGCCAGCAGTTTCTGGCGAGGGCAGGGTGGGGCCAACGTCCTGACTTTC
size: -; J: TRBJ1-1; V: TRBV28; D: -; CDR3: CASLEGPEAFF; DNA: TGTGCCAGCTTAGAGGGTCCTGAAGCTTTCTTT
size: -; J: TRBJ2-1; V: TRBV11-3; D: -; CDR3: CASSLSRTSSYNEQFF; DNA: TGTGCCAGCAGCTTAAGCAGGACAAGCTCCTACAATGAGCAGTTCTTC
size: -; J: TRBJ2-5; V: TRBV4-1; D: -; CDR3: CASSPEGGQETQYF; DNA: TGCGCCAGCAGCCCGGAGGGGGGTCAAGAGACCCAGTACTTC
size: -; J: TRBJ2-1; V: TRBV7-9; D: TRBD1; CDR3: CASSPPGTGSYNEQFF; DNA: TGTGCCAGCAGCCCCCCCGGGACAGGGTCCTACAATGAGCAGTTCTTC
size: many; J: TRBJ2-3; V: TRBV7-2; D: -; CDR3: CASSLAFDTQYF; DNA: TGTGCCAGCAGCTTAGCTTTCGATACGCAGTATTTT
size: -; J: TRBJ1-1; V: TRBV20-1; D: -; CDR3: CSADNHQQGEAFF; DNA: TGCAGTGCCGACAACCACCAACAGGGTGAAGCTTTCTTT
size: -; J: TRBJ2-3; V: TRBV29-1; D: -; CDR3: CSVEAGAGADTQYF; DNA: TGCAGCGTTGAAGCAGGGGCCGGGGCAGATACGCAGTATTTT
size: few; J: TRBJ2-7; V: TRBV7-9; D: -; CDR3: CASSLVSRFYEQYF; DNA: TGTGCCAGCAGCTTAGTTAGTAGATTCTACGAGCAGTACTTC